This passage covers 13 T cell receptor beta chains from one sample sequenced in a study of PD-1 blockade in classical Hodgkin lymphoma. Relapses following autologous stem cell transplantation were seen in all patients, with brentuximab vedotin exposure varying. Produced via immunoSEQ multiplex PCR; TCRdb's table is partial and in-frame only. The sample has about 59,000 clones; roughly nine tenths are singletons. The material was peripheral blood mononuclear cells (PBMCs), obtained at baseline. These receptors came from a human donor with classical Hodgkin lymphoma.

This sequence joins TRBV18 and TRBJ2-1; unclear D gene. CDR1 KGHSH and CDR2 LQKENI come from the germline V gene. V gave up 0 bases and J gave up 6 bases, with 6 bases separating them. The CDR3 has 13 amino acids. CDR3 sequence (DNA): TGTGCCAGCTCACCACCCCCAGCCAATGAGCAGTTCTTC. It specifies CASSPPPANEQFF.

A single count supports this clone. The chain is built from TRBV11-1 and TRBJ2-5; D perhaps matches TRBD2 (6 bases). This CDR3 region has 18 residues. The germline V gene has CDR1 SGHAT and CDR2 FQDESV (reference sequence). With 1 base removed from V and 4 bases from J, the gap between germline ends came to 22 bases. The CDR3 protein is CASSLGGRRGGVGETQYF. In nucleotides, the CDR3 is TGTGCCAGCAGCTTAGGAGGTCGGCGGGGAGGAGTGGGAGAGACCCAGTACTTC.

This chain connects TRBV19 to TRBJ1-3; D is undetermined. This CDR3 region has 13 residues. The ends were cut back, 8 bases at V and 0 bases at J, with 8 bases in the middle. Per the germline V gene, CDR1 is LNHDA and CDR2 is SQIVND (reference sequence). The CDR3 loop is CASSVLSGNTIYF. CDR3 DNA sequence: TGTGCCAGTTCGGTTCTCTCTGGAAACACCATATATTTT.

The chain joins TRBV28 to TRBJ2-1; D might be TRBD1 (6 bases). The CDR3 runs to 14 residues. CDR1 MDHEN and CDR2 SYDVKM come from the germline V gene. The V gene lost 7 bases and the J gene lost 9 bases, with 19 bases spanning the gap. Here the CDR3 reads CASMGARGFREQFF. CDR3 DNA: TGTGCCAGCATGGGCGCTAGGGGGTTTCGTGAGCAGTTCTTC.

The chain couples TRBV4-2 to TRBJ2-7; D is uncertain. This CDR3 contains 14 residues. Trimming pared 4 bases from V and 2 bases from J, leaving 12 bases between. The germline gives CDR1 LGHNA, CDR2 YNFKEQ. As DNA, the CDR3 is TGTGCCAGCAGCCCCGGGCTAGAGGCCTACGAGCAGTACTTC. This encodes CASSPGLEAYEQYF.

This clone was seen just once. The genes are TRBV10-3 and TRBJ2-7; D is possibly TRBD1 (6 bases). CDR3 size: 13 residues. Deletions cut 7 bases from V and 0 bases from J, with 10 bases between. Germline V gene sequence: CDR1 ENHRY, CDR2 SYGVKD. The CDR3 nucleotides read TGTGCCATCATGACAGGCGCCTCCTACGAGCAGTACTTC. This encodes CAIMTGASYEQYF.

Turning to this clone: Relative to the germline gene, one junction end is altered; a read error may explain this. This chain uses TRBV28 with TRBJ1-1; D ambiguous. This CDR3 is 15 amino acids long. Germline V gene lookup returns CDR1 MDHEN and CDR2 SYDVKM. CDR3 DNA: TGTGCCAGCAGGTCCTTACCGCCCCCTTTGCCTGACGCTTTCTTT. Protein product: CASRSLPPPLPDAFF.

The V gene is TRBV9, the J gene TRBJ2-7; TRBD2 matches 7 bases. The ends lost 3 bases at V and 0 bases at J; junction bases unmatched: 6. The length of the CDR3 is 15 residues. Germline CDR1 is SGDLS and CDR2 is YYNGEE. The chain's CDR3 is CASSEGGVSSYEQYF. The DNA for the CDR3 is TGTGCCAGCAGCGAGGGAGGGGTTAGCTCCTACGAGCAGTACTTC.

This chain joins TRBV28 and TRBJ2-1; no definite D call. Germline V lookup: CDR1 MDHEN, CDR2 SYDVKM. Trimming took 6 bases from V and 1 from J, leaving 10 bases between them. This CDR3 is 14 amino acids long. DNA for the CDR3: TGTGCCAGCAGCACCAGGACGTCCTACAATGAGCAGTTCTTC. Amino acids: CASSTRTSYNEQFF.

The CDR3 sequence is CASSPGVGKNTGELFF. As DNA, the CDR3 is TGCGCCAGCAGCCCAGGGGTAGGCAAAAACACCGGGGAGCTGTTTTTT. This chain connects TRBV5-1 to TRBJ2-2; TRBD1 is a possible D gene (6 bases). The CDR3 totals 16 residues. Per the germline V gene, CDR1 is SGHRS and CDR2 is YFSETQ. V gave up 4 bases and J gave up 2 bases, with 15 bases separating them.

This chain uses TRBV5-1 with TRBJ1-2, with TRBD1 as a possible D gene (5 bases). This CDR3 has 15 residues. Germline-derived CDR1 and CDR2 are SGHRS and YFSETQ. Trimming removed 0 bases from V and 1 base from J, with 10 bases in between. In DNA, the CDR3 is TGCGCCAGCAGCTTGGCGAGGGGACTTAACTATGGCTACACCTTC. Residues: CASSLARGLNYGYTF.

The genes are TRBV18 and TRBJ1-4; D uncertain. The CDR3 covers 14 residues. Germline assignment: CDR1 KGHSH and CDR2 LQKENI. Trimming removed 6 bases from V and 0 bases from J, with 8 bases in between. The CDR3 DNA reads TGTGCCAGCTCTCCCGGGGCAACTAATGAAAAACTGTTTTTT. This codes for CASSPGATNEKLFF.

The chain carries TRBV7-8 and TRBJ2-1, with 12 bases aligning to TRBD2. Trimming took 6 bases from V and 2 from J; bases not matched to a gene: 5. CDR1 and CDR2 from the germline V gene are SGHVS and FQNEAQ. The CDR3 extends over 16 amino acids. CDR3 amino acids: CASSYSSGGAYNEQFF. The CDR3 DNA reads TGTGCCAGCAGTTACTCTAGCGGGGGGGCCTACAATGAGCAGTTCTTC.